Below are 18 T cell receptor beta chains sequenced from a single sample in a study of early T cells in non-severe SARS-CoV-2 infection. TCRdb independently ran MiXCR on the 5' RACE reads; one entry per CDR3 protein. The sample has around 23,000 distinct CDR3 sequences, 5.3% seen once. The sequenced sample consisted of whole blood. Every receptor here comes from an adult who was a healthcare worker with PCR-confirmed SARS-CoV-2 infection or an uninfected control (not recorded which).

The chain combines TRBV4-2 with TRBJ1-1; a weak D match, TRBD1 (6 bases). CDR3 length: 15 amino acids. The ends were cut back, 4 bases at V and 5 bases at J, with 17 bases in the middle. The germline V gene has CDR1 LGHNA and CDR2 YNFKEQ. The CDR3 loop is CASSPYEQGDTEAFF. The CDR3 nucleotides read TGTGCCAGCAGCCCATACGAACAGGGCGATACTGAAGCTTTCTTT.

This clonotype was observed at least ten times. The chain employs TRBV12-3 or TRBV12-4 and TRBJ1-1, with 9 bases lining up with TRBD1. The CDR3 covers 14 residues. Unmatched junction bases numbered 2, after V lost 5 bases and J lost 1 base. CDR3 in DNA: TGTGCCAGCAGTCTACAGGGGGCGAACACTGAAGCTTTCTTT. Translating gives CASSLQGANTEAFF.

The rearrangement links TRBV7-2 to TRBJ2-5, with D unclear. From germline, CDR1 is SGHTA and CDR2 FQGNSA. Trimming removed 4 bases from V and 5 bases from J, with 17 bases in between. The CDR3 has 15 residues. This CDR3 reads CASSSLPGPYETQYF. DNA for the CDR3: TGTGCCAGCAGCTCCTTGCCAGGACCCTACGAGACCCAGTACTTC. Based on the CDR3 plus reference TRBV7-2 and TRBJ2-5, the full variable domain is GAGVSQSPSNKVTEKGKDVELRCDPISGHTALYWYRQSLGQGLEFLIYFQGNSAPDKSGLPSDRFSAERTGGSVSTLTIQRTQQEDSAVYLCASSSLPGPYETQYFGPGTRLLVL.

Sample share makes this clonotype medium-sized. The CDR3 reads CASSLGDVGNTIYF. The CDR3 coding sequence is TGTGCCAGCAGCTTAGGTGATGTGGGAAACACCATATATTTT. The rearrangement links TRBV7-8 to TRBJ1-3; no clear D gene. This CDR3 has 14 residues. The germline V gene encodes CDR1 SGHVS and CDR2 FQNEAQ. Trimming cost V 1 base and J 4 bases, with 8 bases left between them.

The chain has TRBV29-1 and TRBJ2-7; TRBD1 aligns across 9 bases. Unmatched junction bases numbered 16, after V lost 7 bases and J lost 6 bases. The CDR3 spans 15 residues. CDR1 is SQVTM and CDR2 is ANQGSEA in the germline V gene. The CDR3 DNA is TGCAGCGCCGGACCGGGACAGGGACTGGATGGCGAGCAGTACTTC. Translated: CSAGPGQGLDGEQYF.

This clonotype was counted many times. The chain links TRBV3-1 to TRBJ1-1, with 8 bases lining up with TRBD1. The CDR3 has 16 residues. Germline CDR1 is LGHDT and CDR2 is YNNKEL (reference sequence). V shed 0 bases, J shed 5 bases, and the junction held 8 bases outside the gene matches. The CDR3 bases are TGTGCCAGCAGCCAAGATTTAGGACAGGGACGGACTGAAGCTTTCTTT. It is translated as CASSQDLGQGRTEAFF.

This clonotype was seen at least ten times. This chain connects TRBV24-1 to TRBJ2-3; tentative D call: TRBD1 (5 bases). The CDR3 has 16 amino acids. Germline loops: CDR1 KGHDR, CDR2 SFDVKD. V shed 1 base and J shed 0 bases, with 10 bases lying between them. The CDR3 DNA sequence: TGTGCCACCAGTGATTTAGAAGGGGCCAGCACAGATACGCAGTATTTT. The encoded protein is CATSDLEGASTDTQYF.

There are many counts of this clonotype. The gene calls are TRBV9 and TRBJ2-2; perhaps TRBD2 as D (6 bases). The CDR3 consists of 16 residues. V was cut by 3 bases and J by 3 bases, with 15 bases left in between. Germline CDR1 is SGDLS and CDR2 is YYNGEE. The CDR3 coding sequence is TGTGCCAGCAGCGCCAAACTAGCTGAGGACACCGGGGAGCTGTTTTTT. It yields the protein CASSAKLAEDTGELFF.

This clonotype was found many times. The genes are TRBV27 and TRBJ2-7, with a weak D call TRBD1 (6 bases). Germline CDR1 is MNHEY and CDR2 is SMNVEV (reference sequence). Trimming removed 2 bases at V and 3 bases at J, with 8 bases between. The CDR3 has 13 amino acids. The chain's CDR3 is CASSLRGGYEQYV. CDR3 in DNA: TGTGCCAGCAGTTTAAGAGGGGGCTACGAGCAGTACGTC.

The table lists this clonotype with many counts. This chain connects TRBV29-1 to TRBJ1-1; 10 bases agree with TRBD1. The CDR3 sequence is 13 residues long. J lost 1 base, V lost 8 bases, and 4 bases had no gene match. Germline CDR1 reads SQVTM; CDR2 reads ANQGSEA. CDR3 sequence reads: CSLRQGANTEAFF. The CDR3 DNA is TGCAGCTTACGACAGGGGGCGAACACTGAAGCTTTCTTT.

This clonotype was counted between two and nine times. Here the CDR3 DNA reads TGTGCCAGCAAAGGAGGATGGACAGGACAAGAGACCCAGTACTTC. Protein sequence: CASKGGWTGQETQYF. This chain joins TRBV6-2 or TRBV6-3 and TRBJ2-5; 7 bases map to TRBD1. With V trimmed by 7 bases and J by 2 bases, 10 bases remained unmatched. The CDR3 length is 15 residues. Looked up from germline, CDR1 is MNHEY and CDR2 is SVGEGT.

This clonotype was counted many times. This chain connects TRBV18 to TRBJ2-1; possibly TRBD1 for D (5 bases). CDR3 length: 15 residues. V lost 2 bases and J 2 bases, leaving 10 bases between the germline ends. Germline V gene sequence: CDR1 KGHSH, CDR2 LQKENI. This CDR3 is CASSPWGFTYNEQFF. The CDR3 coding sequence is TGTGCCAGCTCACCATGGGGCTTCACCTACAATGAGCAGTTCTTC.

This clonotype was seen at least ten times. CDR3 sequence (DNA): TGCAGTGGCAGGACTAGCGGGAGGCGTAGCTCCTACGAGCAGTACTTC. The encoded protein is CSGRTSGRRSSYEQYF. The rearrangement uses TRBV20-1 and TRBJ2-7; 14 positions match TRBD2. The CDR3 loop spans 16 amino acids. V trimming: 7 bases; J trimming: 0 bases; junction bases outside the gene matches: 8. Germline V gene sequence: CDR1 DFQATT, CDR2 SNEGSKA (reference sequence).

This clonotype was counted ten times or more. The chain links TRBV6-1 to TRBJ2-1; D possibly corresponds to TRBD1 (6 bases). V was trimmed by 7 bases and J by 3 bases, leaving 13 bases between them. This CDR3 region has 14 residues. Germline lookup yields CDR1 MNHNS and CDR2 SASEGT. CDR3 sequence reads: CASITGTYYNEQFF. The CDR3 DNA reads as TGTGCCAGCATAACCGGGACATACTACAATGAGCAGTTCTTC.

For the CDR3, the DNA is TGTGCCAGCAGCTTAGGAGCCCGCACCCAGCATTTT. This codes for CASSLGARTQHF. This chain links TRBV7-2 with TRBJ1-5; D not resolved. Per germline, CDR1 SGHTA and CDR2 FQGNSA. This CDR3 spans 12 amino acids. The V and J ends lost 1 base and 11 bases respectively, with 9 bases between them.

This clonotype was observed a few times. The chain uses TRBV28 and TRBJ1-3; a weak D match, TRBD1 (5 bases). Trimming removed 8 bases from V and 4 bases from J, with 12 bases in between. CDR3 size: 13 residues. CDR1 and CDR2 from the germline V gene are MDHEN and SYDVKM. The CDR3 coding sequence is TGTGCCAGCGGGGCCTCTGCCGGAAACACCATATATTTT. It codes for CASGASAGNTIYF.

This chain joins TRBV13 and TRBJ1-2; no clear D gene. The CDR3 is 16 residues long. V was cut by 0 bases and J by 7 bases, with 18 bases left in between. Germline V lookup: CDR1 PRHDT, CDR2 FYEKMQ (reference sequence). The DNA for the CDR3 is TGTGCCAGCAGCTTAGGCTCCGGGGTGGGCGCTGTTGGCTACACCTTC. Protein sequence: CASSLGSGVGAVGYTF.

Many counts were recorded for this clonotype. This sequence joins TRBV20-1 and TRBJ1-5; possibly TRBD1 for D (6 bases). The length of the CDR3 is 15 residues. V lost 6 bases to trimming and J lost 0 bases, with 15 bases between them. Germline V gene lookup returns CDR1 DFQATT and CDR2 SNEGSKA (reference sequence). In DNA form, the CDR3 reads TGCAGTGCGGAGACAGGAGAATATAGCAATCAGCCCCAGCATTTT. This encodes CSAETGEYSNQPQHF.